This entry is about one T cell receptor (beta chain). Trimming took 2 bases from V and 4 from J; bases not matched to a gene: 7. The CDR3 length is 16 residues. Germline V gene sequence: CDR1 MGHDK, CDR2 SYGVNS. This sample is drawn from a study of blood T cells in healthy people across ages. Next came a second PCR, run for about 7 to 12 cycles, which used a sample-barcoded 5' primer along with a J-beta primer mix. TCRdb reprocessed the 5' RACE reads via MiXCR and lists one record per CDR3 protein. In the table there are about 780,000 distinct CDR3 sequences, 25% to 30% of which are singletons. These same data were also listed under a study on T cells of mothers and their children.

The sequenced sample consisted of blood. The rearrangement uses TRBV25-1 and TRBJ2-3; 9 bases align to TRBD1. This receptor was identified in a boy aged 5 to 17 in good health. The chain's CDR3 is CASSEELGQGSDTQYF. The CDR3 DNA reads TGTGCCAGCAGTGAAGAACTGGGACAGGGTTCAGATACGCAGTATTTT.